This T cell receptor (beta chain) was retrieved from a study of early stage breast cancer tumors. Study as a whole: Most invasive tumors, about 75% of the 16, were ER+/PR+/HER2-. Among around twelve ER+/PR+/HER2- tumors, eight were ductal, four lobular.

CDR1 MNHNS and CDR2 SASEGT come from the germline V gene. V lost 0 bases to trimming and J lost 1 base; unmatched junction nucleotides: 1. The CDR3 extends over 15 amino acids. Concerning this clone: Its specificity is unknown.

Study-wide results and limits: Enriched TCRB sequences shared across patients were mostly commonly generated sequences. Tumor and normal breast were distinguished via blood comparison in about 85% of the 16 patients.

Profiled with immunoSEQ multiplex PCR; TCRdb holds only in-frame clones, not every one. The repertoire includes just over 50,000 clones, around 80% of them detected once, and 3.4% sits in the top ten. The chain couples TRBV6-1 to TRBJ2-3; 7 nucleotides agree with TRBD2. This sequence originates from a person aged 35-49 years with breast cancer. Sequenced input: blood. CDR3 loop: CASSEALAGTDTQYF. CDR3 sequence (DNA): TGTGCCAGCAGTGAAGCTCTAGCGGGCACAGATACGCAGTATTTT.